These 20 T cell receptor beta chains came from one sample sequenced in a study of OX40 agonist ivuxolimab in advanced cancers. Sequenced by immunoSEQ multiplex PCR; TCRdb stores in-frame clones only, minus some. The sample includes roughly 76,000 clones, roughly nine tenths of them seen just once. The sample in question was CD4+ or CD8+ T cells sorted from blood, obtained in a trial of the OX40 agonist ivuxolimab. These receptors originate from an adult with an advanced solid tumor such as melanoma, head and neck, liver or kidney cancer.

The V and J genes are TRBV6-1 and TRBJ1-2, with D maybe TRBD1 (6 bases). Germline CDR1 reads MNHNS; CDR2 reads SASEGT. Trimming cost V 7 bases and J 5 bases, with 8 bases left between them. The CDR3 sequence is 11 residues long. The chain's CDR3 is CASTRGYGYTF. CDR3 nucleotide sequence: TGTGCCAGCACCAGGGGATATGGCTACACCTTC.

CDR3 region: CASSLGMRDQGETQYF. As DNA, the CDR3 is TGTGCCAGCAGCTTAGGCATGAGGGATCAGGGGGAGACCCAGTACTTC. The chain recombines TRBV7-2 with TRBJ2-5; TRBD1 might be the D (6 bases). Trimming took 1 base from V and 5 from J, leaving 17 bases between them. Germline loops: CDR1 SGHTA, CDR2 FQGNSA. CDR3 size: 16 residues.

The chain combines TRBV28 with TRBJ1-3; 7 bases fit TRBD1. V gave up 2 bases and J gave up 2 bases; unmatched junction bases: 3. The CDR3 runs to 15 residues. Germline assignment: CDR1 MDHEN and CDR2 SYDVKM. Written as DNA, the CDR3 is TGTGCCAGCAGTTTAAAGGGGGCGACTGGAAACACCATATATTTT. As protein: CASSLKGATGNTIYF.

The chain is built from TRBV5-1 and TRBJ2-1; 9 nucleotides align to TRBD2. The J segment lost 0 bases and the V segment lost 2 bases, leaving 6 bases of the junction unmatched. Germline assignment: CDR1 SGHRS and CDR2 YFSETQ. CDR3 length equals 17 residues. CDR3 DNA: TGCGCCAGCAGCTTTCCTTCTAGCGGGACCTCCTACAATGAGCAGTTCTTC. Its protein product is CASSFPSSGTSYNEQFF.

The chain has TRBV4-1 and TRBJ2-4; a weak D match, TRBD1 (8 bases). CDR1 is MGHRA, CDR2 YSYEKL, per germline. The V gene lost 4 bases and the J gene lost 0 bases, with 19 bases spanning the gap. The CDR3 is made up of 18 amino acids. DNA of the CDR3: TGCGCCAGCAGCCCCGGACAGGGAGGGACTCTAGCCAAAAACATTCAGTACTTC. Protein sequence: CASSPGQGGTLAKNIQYF.

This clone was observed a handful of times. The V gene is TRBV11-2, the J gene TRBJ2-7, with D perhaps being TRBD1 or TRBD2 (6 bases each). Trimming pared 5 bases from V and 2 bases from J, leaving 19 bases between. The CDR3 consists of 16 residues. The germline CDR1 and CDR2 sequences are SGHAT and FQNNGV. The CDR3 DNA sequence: TGTGCCAGCAGCCCCATCTCAAGGAGGGACACCTACGAGCAGTACTTC. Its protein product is CASSPISRRDTYEQYF. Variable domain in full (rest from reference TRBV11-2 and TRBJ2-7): EAGVAQSPRYKIIEKRQSVAFWCNPISGHATLYWYQQILGQGPKLLIQFQNNGVVDDSQLPKDRFSAERLKGVDSTLKIQPAKLEDSAVYLCASSPISRRDTYEQYFGPGTRLTVT.

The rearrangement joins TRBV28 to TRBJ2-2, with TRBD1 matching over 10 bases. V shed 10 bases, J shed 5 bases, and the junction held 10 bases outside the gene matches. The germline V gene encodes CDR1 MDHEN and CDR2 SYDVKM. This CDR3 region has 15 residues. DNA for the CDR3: TGTGCCATTCCGACAGGGGGCGCGGGAACCGGGGAGCTGTTTTTT. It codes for CAIPTGGAGTGELFF.

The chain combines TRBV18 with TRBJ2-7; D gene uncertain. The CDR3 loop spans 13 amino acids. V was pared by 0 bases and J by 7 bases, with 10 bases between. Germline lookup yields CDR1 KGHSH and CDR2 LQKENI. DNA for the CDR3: TGTGCCAGCTCACCACCTACCCCTCGGGAGCAGTACTTC. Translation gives CASSPPTPREQYF. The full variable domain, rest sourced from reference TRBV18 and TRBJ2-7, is NAGVMQNPRHLVRRRGQEARLRCSPMKGHSHVYWYRQLPEEGLKFMVYLQKENIIDESGMPKERFSAEFPKEGPSILRIQQVVRGDSAAYFCASSPPTPREQYFGPGTRLTVT.

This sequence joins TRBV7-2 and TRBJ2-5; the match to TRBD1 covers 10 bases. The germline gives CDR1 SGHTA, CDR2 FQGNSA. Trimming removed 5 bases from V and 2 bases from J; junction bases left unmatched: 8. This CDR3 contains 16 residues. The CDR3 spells CASSPQMGQGQETQYF. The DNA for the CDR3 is TGTGCCAGCAGCCCCCAGATGGGACAGGGGCAAGAGACCCAGTACTTC.

CDR3 loop: CASSLGGGWLKYEQYF. DNA for the CDR3: TGTGCCAGCAGTTTAGGGGGGGGATGGTTAAAATACGAGCAGTACTTC. The V gene is TRBV28, the J gene TRBJ2-7, with 7 bases aligning to TRBD2. V shed 2 bases, J shed 4 bases, and the junction held 11 bases outside the gene matches. Germline V gene lookup returns CDR1 MDHEN and CDR2 SYDVKM. The CDR3 runs 16 residues.

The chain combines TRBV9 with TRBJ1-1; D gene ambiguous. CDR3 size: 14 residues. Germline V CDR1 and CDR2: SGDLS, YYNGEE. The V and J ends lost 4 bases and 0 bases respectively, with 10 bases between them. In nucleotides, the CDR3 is TGTGCCAGCAGCTTGGGAGAGGTGAACACTGAAGCTTTCTTT. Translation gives CASSLGEVNTEAFF.

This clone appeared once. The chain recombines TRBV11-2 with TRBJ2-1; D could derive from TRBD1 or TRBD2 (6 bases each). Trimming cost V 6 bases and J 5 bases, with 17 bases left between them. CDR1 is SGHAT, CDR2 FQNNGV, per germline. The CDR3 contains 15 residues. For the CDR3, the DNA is TGTGCCAGCAGATGGGGGGCAGGGGTTAACAATGAGCAGTTCTTC. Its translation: CASRWGAGVNNEQFF.

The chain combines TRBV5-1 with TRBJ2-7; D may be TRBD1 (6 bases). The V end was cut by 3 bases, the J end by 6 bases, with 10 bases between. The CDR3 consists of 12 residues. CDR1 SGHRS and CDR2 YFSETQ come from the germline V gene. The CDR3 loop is CASSSQGLEQYF. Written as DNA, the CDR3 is TGCGCCAGCAGCTCCCAGGGGCTCGAGCAGTACTTC.

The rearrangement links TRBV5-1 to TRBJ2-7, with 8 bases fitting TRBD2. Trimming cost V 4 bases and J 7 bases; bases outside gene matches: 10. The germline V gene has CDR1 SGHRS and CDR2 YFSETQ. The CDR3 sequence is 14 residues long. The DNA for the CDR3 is TGCGCCAGCAGCCCTGTTAGCGGGATGTTTGAGCAGTACTTC. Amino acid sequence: CASSPVSGMFEQYF.

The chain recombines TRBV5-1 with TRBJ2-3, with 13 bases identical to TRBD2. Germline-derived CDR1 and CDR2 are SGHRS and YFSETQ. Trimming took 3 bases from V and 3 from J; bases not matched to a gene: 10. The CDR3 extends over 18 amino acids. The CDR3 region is CASSSGTSGTPRTDTQYF. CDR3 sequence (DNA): TGCGCCAGCAGCTCGGGGACTAGCGGGACCCCTCGTACAGATACGCAGTATTTT.

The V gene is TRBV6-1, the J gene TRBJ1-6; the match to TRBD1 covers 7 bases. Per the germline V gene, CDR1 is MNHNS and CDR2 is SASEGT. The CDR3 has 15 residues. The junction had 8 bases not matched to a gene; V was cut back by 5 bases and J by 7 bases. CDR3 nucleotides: TGTGCCAGCAGTTCCCGACAGGGCGCGAATTCACCCCTCCACTTT. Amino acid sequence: CASSSRQGANSPLHF.

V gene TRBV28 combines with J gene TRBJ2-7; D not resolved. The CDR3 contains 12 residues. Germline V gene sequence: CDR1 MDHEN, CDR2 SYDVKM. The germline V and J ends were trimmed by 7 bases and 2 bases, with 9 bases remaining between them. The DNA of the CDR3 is TGTGCCAGCACCTTCGGGCCCTACGAGCAGTACTTC. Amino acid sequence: CASTFGPYEQYF.

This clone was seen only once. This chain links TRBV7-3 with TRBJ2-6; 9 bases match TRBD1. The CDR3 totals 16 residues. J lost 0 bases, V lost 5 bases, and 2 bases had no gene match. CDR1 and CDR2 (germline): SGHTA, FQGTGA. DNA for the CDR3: TGTGCCAGCAGCGTACAGGGGGCCTCTGGGGCCAACGTCCTGACTTTC. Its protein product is CASSVQGASGANVLTF.

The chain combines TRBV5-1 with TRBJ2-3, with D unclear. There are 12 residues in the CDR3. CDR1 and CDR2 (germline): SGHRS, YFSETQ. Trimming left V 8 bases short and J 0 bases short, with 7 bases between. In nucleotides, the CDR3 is TGCGCCAGTTACATCAGCACAGATACGCAGTATTTT. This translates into CASYISTDTQYF.

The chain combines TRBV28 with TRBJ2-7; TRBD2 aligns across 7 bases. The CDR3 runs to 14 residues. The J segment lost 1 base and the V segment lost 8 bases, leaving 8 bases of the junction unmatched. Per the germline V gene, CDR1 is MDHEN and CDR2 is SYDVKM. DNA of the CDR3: TGTGCCAGCTCGAGGCTAGCGGCTTCCTACGAGCAGTACTTC. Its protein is CASSRLAASYEQYF.